The rows below give T cell receptor beta chains drawn from one sample of a study of cytomegalovirus exposure and HLA in healthy donors. Profiled with immunoSEQ multiplex PCR; TCRdb holds only in-frame clones, not every one. This table holds some 130,000 clones, approximately 80% found once. Source material: PBMCs. Receptors originate from a male donor in good health and CMV-seropositive. Both conserved end residues are part of each CDR3. A D gene is named only where the DNA matches it firmly. Size values are once, few and many counts, or a class for expanded clones, and some rows have none.

DNA: TGTGCCAGCACCTATCTCCCCCCCCAGGGTATCACCTACGAGCAGTACTTC
CDR3: CASTYLPPQGITYEQYF
D: -
V: TRBV5-6
size: -
J: TRBJ2-7

DNA: TGTGCCAGCAGCTTAGAAATTCTAAATGAGCAGTTCTTC
CDR3: CASSLEILNEQFF
D: -
V: TRBV7-8
size: -
J: TRBJ2-1

DNA: TGTGCCAGCAGCCCAACCGGGACTAGCGCCTATGTTCTAGGATCCGAGCAGTACTTC
CDR3: CASSPTGTSAYVLGSEQYF
D: TRBD2
V: TRBV7-2
size: -
J: TRBJ2-7

DNA: TGTGCCAGCAGTGATTTGGCGGGTCTCTCCTACGAGCAGTACTTC
CDR3: CASSDLAGLSYEQYF
D: -
V: TRBV2
size: -
J: TRBJ2-7

DNA: TGTGCCAGTAGTGGCGGGAGGCTGTACAATGAGCAGTTCTTC
CDR3: CASSGGRLYNEQFF
D: TRBD2
V: TRBV19
size: few
J: TRBJ2-1

DNA: TGTGCCAGCAGTGGACAGGGGAACACTGAAGCTTTCTTT
CDR3: CASSGQGNTEAFF
D: TRBD1
V: TRBV6-5
size: -
J: TRBJ1-1

DNA: TGCGCCAGCAGCTTTTTCACAGGGGCAGGGGAAGCTTTCTTT
CDR3: CASSFFTGAGEAFF
D: TRBD1
V: TRBV5-1
size: -
J: TRBJ1-1

DNA: TGCGCCAGCAGTGAGTACAGAACCTACGAGCAGTACTTC
CDR3: CASSEYRTYEQYF
D: -
V: TRBV10-1
size: once
J: TRBJ2-7

DNA: TGTGCCAGCCAGGCCCTTATGAATCAGCCCCAGCATTTT
CDR3: CASQALMNQPQHF
D: -
V: TRBV6-1
size: -
J: TRBJ1-5

DNA: TGTGCCAGCACGGCCTACCACACCACCGGGACCTACAATGAGCAGTTCTTC
CDR3: CASTAYHTTGTYNEQFF
D: -
V: TRBV2
size: few
J: TRBJ2-1

DNA: TGTGCCAGTAGGAACCTTCTTGGGGGGGTTTACAATGAGCAGTTCTTC
CDR3: CASRNLLGGVYNEQFF
D: TRBD2
V: TRBV19
size: once
J: TRBJ2-1

DNA: TGTGCCAGCAGCCAACTGACTAGCGGGTACGAGCAGTACTTC
CDR3: CASSQLTSGYEQYF
D: TRBD2
V: TRBV5-4
size: few
J: TRBJ2-7

DNA: TGTGCCAGCAGCTTCCGGACATCTACCAGCTCTGGAAACACCATATATTTT
CDR3: CASSFRTSTSSGNTIYF
D: -
V: TRBV5-5
size: -
J: TRBJ1-3